Detailed here is one T cell receptor (beta chain). TCRdb re-analysed the 5' RACE reads in MiXCR, keeping a single row per CDR3 protein. This sample has about 63,000 distinct CDR3 sequences, with around 15% found just once. The data stem from a study of T cells of healthy individuals. This receptor was obtained from a human donor in good health.

The CDR3 DNA reads TGCAGTGCTAGGACGGGACATGCTAACTATGGCTACACCTTC. This sequence encodes CSARTGHANYGYTF. The J gene is TRBJ1-2, the V gene TRBV20-1, with D possibly TRBD1 on 6 matching bases. The V end lost 3 bases, the J end lost 0 bases, and 11 bases lay between the germline ends. The length of the CDR3 is 14 residues. CDR1 DFQATT and CDR2 SNEGSKA come from the germline V gene (reference sequence).